Shown below are 3 T cell receptor beta chains from a single sample sequenced in a study of long-term antiretroviral therapy in people with HIV. Researchers ran immunoSEQ v3.0 at survey level. Profiling relied on immunoSEQ multiplex PCR, and the TCRdb table lists in-frame clones only, not all of them. This table holds roughly 10,000 clones, about four fifths found once. The source material was unsorted PBMCs, sampled 1.2 years after starting antiretroviral therapy. These receptors originate from a man aged 35-49 years with HIV.

This clone came up a few times. The V and J genes are TRBV5-1 and TRBJ2-1, with 9 bases matching TRBD2. The CDR3 loop spans 15 amino acids. CDR1 and CDR2 from the germline V gene are SGHRS and YFSETQ. V was pared by 4 bases and J by 0 bases, with 2 bases of the junction left unmatched. Written as DNA, the CDR3 is TGCGCCAGCAGCGTTAGCGGGAGCTCCTACAATGAGCAGTTCTTC. Protein: CASSVSGSSYNEQFF.

The rearrangement joins TRBV11-2 to TRBJ1-2; perhaps TRBD1 as D (5 bases). V shed 0 bases and J shed 3 bases, with 11 bases lying between them. This CDR3 contains 15 residues. The V gene's germline CDR1 is SGHAT and CDR2 FQNNGV. The CDR3 nucleotides read TGTGCCAGCAGCTTAGATCCCGGGACGGACTATGGCTACACCTTC. Protein product: CASSLDPGTDYGYTF.

This chain joins TRBV25-1 and TRBJ2-5; 7 bases align to TRBD1. Germline V CDR1 and CDR2: MGHDK, SYGVNS. CDR3 length: 16 amino acids. Trimming removed 6 bases from V and 2 bases from J; junction bases left unmatched: 12. The DNA for the CDR3 is TGTGCCAGCAGCTTGCACTCAGGGACAGAACAAGAGACCCAGTACTTC. This encodes CASSLHSGTEQETQYF.